One and the same sample provided the 10 T cell receptor beta chains below, sequenced in a study of T cells in localized non-small cell lung cancer. Sequenced by immunoSEQ multiplex PCR; TCRdb stores in-frame clones only, minus some. The sample has more than 15,000 clones, around 91% seen once. The starting material was peripheral blood, obtained before any cancer treatment. These receptors were obtained from a man aged 35 to 70 with stage I lung adenocarcinoma.

The chain couples TRBV19 to TRBJ1-4, with 7 bases aligning to TRBD1. Germline lookup yields CDR1 LNHDA and CDR2 SQIVND (reference sequence). This CDR3 has 16 amino acids. V shed 5 bases and J 5 bases; nucleotides not matched to a gene: 11. CDR3 protein: CASSSRQGALNEKLFF. The CDR3 DNA is TGTGCCAGTAGTTCTCGACAGGGCGCACTCAATGAAAAACTGTTTTTT. Full variable domain (missing parts from reference TRBV19 and TRBJ1-4): DGGITQSPKYLFRKEGQNVTLSCEQNLNHDAMYWYRQDPGQGLRLIYYSQIVNDFQKGDIAEGYSVSREKKESFPLTVTSAQKNPTAFYLCASSSRQGALNEKLFFGSGTQLSVL.

The chain uses TRBV30 and TRBJ1-5, with 9 bases aligning to TRBD1. Germline V gene lookup returns CDR1 GTSNPN and CDR2 SVGIG (reference sequence). CDR3 size: 15 residues. J lost 7 bases, V lost 0 bases, and 7 bases had no gene match. CDR3 nucleotides: TGTGCCTGGAGTGTACCCGGACAGGGGATCCAGCCCCAGCATTTT. This encodes CAWSVPGQGIQPQHF.

This clone was counted a single time. This chain connects TRBV21-1 to TRBJ2-2; TRBD2, the D gene given by the table, was not confirmed from the DNA. TRBV21-1 is flagged as a pseudogene. The CDR3 sequence is 16 residues long. CDR3 coding DNA: TGTGCCAGCAACGCCGTCGCCCTAACGAACACCGGGGAGCTGTTTTTT. It translates to CASNAVALTNTGELFF.

A few counts support this clone. J is TRBJ2-5 and V is TRBV30, with 8 nucleotides matching TRBD2. V shed 0 bases, J shed 4 bases, and the junction held 7 bases outside the gene matches. The CDR3 extends over 15 amino acids. The V gene's germline CDR1 is GTSNPN and CDR2 SVGIG (reference sequence). Here the CDR3 DNA reads TGTGCCTGGAGTGTACGAGCGGGAGTTTCAGAGACCCAGTACTTC. This codes for CAWSVRAGVSETQYF.

This clone was seen only once. The CDR3 DNA reads TGTGCTAGTGGTTTGGTACTGGGGACTATGAACACTGAAGCTTTCTTT. This encodes CASGLVLGTMNTEAFF. The J gene is TRBJ1-1, the V gene TRBV12-5, with D possibly being TRBD1 (5 bases). This CDR3 spans 16 amino acids. V dropped 0 bases and J dropped 0 bases, with 11 bases sitting between them. Germline V gene data show CDR1 as LGHNT and CDR2 as FRNRAP.

The J gene is TRBJ1-3, the V gene TRBV5-6, with D hard to call. The germline CDR1 and CDR2 sequences are SGHDT and YYEEEE. With 0 bases removed from V and 0 bases from J, the gap between germline ends came to 7 bases. The CDR3 consists of 15 residues. The CDR3 DNA reads as TGTGCCAGCAGCTTGGGCGCTTACTCTGGAAACACCATATATTTT. Protein product: CASSLGAYSGNTIYF.

This rearrangement joins TRBV28 to TRBJ2-3; perhaps TRBD2 as D (5 bases). Trimming took off 7 bases at V and 3 bases at J, with 11 bases between the two ends. Germline loops: CDR1 MDHEN, CDR2 SYDVKM. This CDR3 comprises 13 residues. The CDR3 sequence is CASTRGPTDTQYF. The CDR3 nucleotides are TGTGCCAGCACTCGGGGTCCGACAGATACGCAGTATTTT.

The rearrangement uses TRBV2 and TRBJ2-4, with D possibly being TRBD1 (6 bases). Per the germline V gene, CDR1 is SNHLY and CDR2 is FYNNEI. The V end was cut by 3 bases, the J end by 0 bases, with 9 bases between. This CDR3 spans 15 amino acids. CDR3 nucleotides: TGTGCCAGCAGTGACAGGGGTCTAGCCAAAAACATTCAGTACTTC. It specifies CASSDRGLAKNIQYF.

The V call is TRBV27, the J call TRBJ2-2; D gene uncertain. Germline V CDR1 and CDR2: MNHEY, SMNVEV (reference sequence). The ends were cut back, 2 bases at V and 5 bases at J, with 9 bases in the middle. This CDR3 spans 14 amino acids. The CDR3 is CASSLGPLTGELFF. CDR3 DNA: TGTGCCAGCAGTTTAGGGCCCTTGACCGGGGAGCTGTTTTTT.

The CDR3 DNA sequence: TGTGCCTGGAGTGTAAGGGGGCCCCTCACAGATACGCAGTATTTT. Residues: CAWSVRGPLTDTQYF. The chain recombines TRBV30 with TRBJ2-3; 7 bases align to TRBD1. CDR1 is GTSNPN, CDR2 SVGIG, per germline (reference sequence). Trimming removed 0 bases from V and 2 bases from J; junction bases left unmatched: 5. The CDR3 is 15 amino acids.